Shown below are 20 T cell receptor beta chains from a single sample sequenced in a study of Ad26.COV2.S vaccination and SARS-CoV-2 variants. Profiled with immunoSEQ multiplex PCR; TCRdb holds only in-frame clones, not every one. The sample has about 480,000 clones, around 88% seen once. Treatment specified: 19 received Ad26.COV2.S at low or high dose, single or two shots; 5 received placebo; per-sample allocation not given. Material that was analyzed had been drawn on day 63 after the first vaccine or placebo injection. Here the sequenced sample was peripheral blood, taken in a trial of Ad26.COV2.S vaccine versus placebo. The receptors derive from a person aged 18-65 years who received the Ad26.COV2.S COVID-19 vaccine or a placebo.

This chain connects TRBV7-2 to TRBJ2-3, with TRBD2 as a possible D gene (5 bases). CDR3 length: 13 residues. Germline CDR1 reads SGHTA; CDR2 reads FQGNSA. Trimming shortened V by 0 bases and J by 4 bases, and 5 bases separated the two germline ends. The CDR3 sequence is CASSLAGADTQYF. CDR3 DNA sequence: TGTGCCAGCAGCTTAGCGGGAGCAGATACGCAGTATTTT. Variable domain in full (rest from reference TRBV7-2 and TRBJ2-3): GAGVSQSPSNKVTEKGKDVELRCDPISGHTALYWYRQSLGQGLEFLIYFQGNSAPDKSGLPSDRFSAERTGGSVSTLTIQRTQQEDSAVYLCASSLAGADTQYFGPGTRLTVL.

The chain joins TRBV3-1 (or the pseudogene TRBV3-2) to TRBJ2-7; no firm D call. The CDR3 covers 12 residues. Germline V lookup: CDR1 LGHDT, CDR2 YNNKEL (reference sequence). The germline V and J ends were trimmed by 1 base and 9 bases, with 10 bases remaining between them. The CDR3 DNA sequence: TGTGCCAGCAGCCAAGGCTGGGAAGGGCAGTACTTC. Amino acids: CASSQGWEGQYF.

V gene TRBV2 combines with J gene TRBJ2-7; D unclear. Trimming took 0 bases from V and 3 from J, leaving 9 bases between them. Germline V CDR1 and CDR2: SNHLY, FYNNEI. The length of the CDR3 is 14 residues. The CDR3 DNA is TGTGCCAGCAGTGAAGCGCTTGGCTTCTACGAGCAGTACTTC. Protein sequence: CASSEALGFYEQYF.

This clone was observed once. This rearrangement joins TRBV7-9 to TRBJ2-6; D remains ambiguous. The CDR3 loop spans 13 amino acids. Between the trimmed V and J ends, which lost 6 bases and 0 bases, there was a span of 3 bases. Per the germline V gene, CDR1 is SEHNR and CDR2 is FQNEAQ (reference sequence). The CDR3: CASSPSGANVLTF. DNA for the CDR3: TGTGCCAGCAGTCCCTCTGGGGCCAACGTCCTGACTTTC.

The rearrangement joins TRBV5-1 to TRBJ2-7, with TRBD1 identical over 7 bases. The V segment lost 4 bases and the J segment 5 bases; nucleotides outside the gene matches: 15. The CDR3 runs to 16 residues. Germline V gives CDR1 SGHRS, CDR2 YFSETQ. CDR3 amino acids: CASSTLDRPRSNEQYF. CDR3 nucleotide sequence: TGCGCCAGCAGCACCCTGGACAGGCCCAGGTCCAACGAGCAGTACTTC. Based on the CDR3 plus reference TRBV5-1 and TRBJ2-7, the full variable domain is KAGVTQTPRYLIKTRGQQVTLSCSPISGHRSVSWYQQTPGQGLQFLFEYFSETQRNKGNFPGRFSGRQFSNSRSEMNVSTLELGDSALYLCASSTLDRPRSNEQYFGPGTRLTVT.

V usage is TRBV9 and J usage is TRBJ2-1; 9 positions agree with TRBD2. CDR1 is SGDLS, CDR2 YYNGEE, per germline. This CDR3 comprises 18 residues. With V trimmed by 2 bases and J by 6 bases, 15 bases remained unmatched. The CDR3 DNA reads as TGTGCCAGCAGCGTCGGTGGTAGCGGGAGATACGGGGGCAATGAGCAGTTCTTC. Protein product: CASSVGGSGRYGGNEQFF. Full variable domain (outside the CDR3, taken from reference TRBV9 and TRBJ2-1): DSGVTQTPKHLITATGQRVTLRCSPRSGDLSVYWYQQSLDQGLQFLIQYYNGEERAKGNILERFSAQQFPDLHSELNLSSLELGDSALYFCASSVGGSGRYGGNEQFFGPGTRLTVL.

V is TRBV9 and J is TRBJ2-1; tentatively, D is TRBD2 (5 bases). Germline lookup yields CDR1 SGDLS and CDR2 YYNGEE. The CDR3 runs to 13 residues. V was shortened by 4 bases and J by 5 bases, with 10 bases between the two germline ends. The CDR3 loop reads CASSSRDDNEQFF. In DNA form, the CDR3 reads TGTGCCAGCAGCTCGAGGGATGACAATGAGCAGTTCTTC.

The chain employs TRBV18 and TRBJ2-1, with D possibly TRBD2 on 7 matching bases. The CDR3 contains 16 residues. The V end was cut by 3 bases, the J end by 6 bases, with 18 bases between. Germline CDR1 reads KGHSH; CDR2 reads LQKENI. The CDR3 nucleotides are TGTGCCAGCTCACCGTTCGGGGGGACAATTACCAATGAGCAGTTCTTC. Amino acids: CASSPFGGTITNEQFF.

V is TRBV7-9 and J is TRBJ1-4, with D perhaps matching TRBD1 (5 bases). V was clipped by 1 base and J by 7 bases, with 16 bases between them. CDR3 length: 16 residues. Germline lookup yields CDR1 SEHNR and CDR2 FQNEAQ (reference sequence). For the CDR3, the DNA is TGTGCCAGCAGCTTAGGACGACAGCCGAAAAGTGAAAAACTGTTTTTT. Its protein is CASSLGRQPKSEKLFF.

CDR3 sequence reads: CSASFGGGGTGELFF. The CDR3 coding sequence is TGCAGTGCTAGTTTCGGGGGAGGGGGAACCGGGGAGCTGTTTTTT. V is TRBV20-1 and J is TRBJ2-2; D might be TRBD2 (7 bases). Germline V gene lookup returns CDR1 DFQATT and CDR2 SNEGSKA (reference sequence). This CDR3 is built from 15 residues. V lost 3 bases and J 5 bases, leaving 16 bases between the germline ends.

This sequence joins TRBV4-1 and TRBJ2-6, with 11 bases lining up with TRBD2. Looked up from germline, CDR1 is MGHRA and CDR2 is YSYEKL. The CDR3 has 18 residues. V was pared by 3 bases and J by 0 bases, with 4 bases of the junction left unmatched. The DNA for the CDR3 is TGCGCCAGCAGCCAGAGACTAGCGGGGTACTCTGGGGCCAACGTCCTGACTTTC. It specifies CASSQRLAGYSGANVLTF.

The rearrangement joins TRBV11-2 to TRBJ1-2, with 9 bases lining up with TRBD1. The CDR3 is 15 amino acids. The germline V gene has CDR1 SGHAT and CDR2 FQNNGV. The V segment lost 0 bases and the J segment 7 bases; nucleotides outside the gene matches: 6. This chain's CDR3 is CASSLELQGASGYTF. The CDR3 bases are TGTGCCAGCAGCTTAGAGCTACAGGGGGCGAGTGGCTACACCTTC.

In regard to this clone: A much larger clone lies a single base off, so this may be a read error. The V and J genes are TRBV28 and TRBJ1-4; D ambiguous. The CDR3 is made up of 10 amino acids. Germline assignment: CDR1 MDHEN and CDR2 SYDVKM. The ends were cut back, 6 bases at V and 7 bases at J, with 3 bases in the middle. CDR3 bases: TGTGCCAGCAGGGGTGAAAAACTGTTTTTT. Translated, it gives CASRGEKLFF.

This chain links TRBV27 with TRBJ1-1; 7 nucleotides align to TRBD1. CDR1 and CDR2 from the germline V gene are MNHEY and SMNVEV (reference sequence). V lost 5 bases to trimming and J lost 0 bases; unmatched junction nucleotides: 6. The CDR3 totals 15 residues. The CDR3: CASSGWDRLNTEAFF. The DNA of the CDR3 is TGTGCCAGCAGTGGATGGGACAGACTGAACACTGAAGCTTTCTTT.

This CDR3 is CASSRSSGTSSYEQYF. The DNA for the CDR3 is TGTGCCAGCAGCCGGTCTAGCGGGACAAGCTCCTACGAGCAGTACTTC. V is TRBV3-1 (or the pseudogene TRBV3-2) and J is TRBJ2-7; TRBD2 agrees at 9 bases. This CDR3 has 16 amino acids. Germline values: CDR1 LGHDT, CDR2 YNNKEL (reference sequence). V shed 4 bases and J 0 bases; nucleotides not matched to a gene: 7.

The chain is built from TRBV28 and TRBJ2-4; D remains ambiguous. This CDR3 has 13 residues. Germline values: CDR1 MDHEN, CDR2 SYDVKM. The V end lost 11 bases, the J end lost 0 bases, and 11 bases lay between the germline ends. Here the CDR3 DNA reads TGTGCCTCCAGGACGTTAGCCAAAAACATTCAGTACTTC. It is translated as CASRTLAKNIQYF.

The J gene is TRBJ2-3, the V gene TRBV5-4; D is uncertain. Germline values: CDR1 SGHNT, CDR2 YYREEE (reference sequence). V shed 2 bases and J shed 3 bases, with 16 bases lying between them. This CDR3 is built from 16 residues. In DNA form, the CDR3 reads TGTGCCAGCAGCTTCCGGCCCCTACCGTCAACAGATACGCAGTATTTT. Amino acid sequence: CASSFRPLPSTDTQYF.

The rearrangement links TRBV6-2 or TRBV6-3 to TRBJ1-1; weak D call: TRBD1 (5 bases). The CDR3 extends over 16 amino acids. Germline CDR1 is MNHEY and CDR2 is SVGEGT. V shed 5 bases and J shed 1 base, with 17 bases lying between them. The chain's CDR3 is CASSPMGVGGNTEAFF. Written as DNA, the CDR3 is TGTGCCAGCAGTCCCATGGGAGTTGGGGGGAACACTGAAGCTTTCTTT.

This chain links TRBV19 with TRBJ1-3, with TRBD1 matching over 8 bases. With V trimmed by 4 bases and J by 0 bases, 5 bases remained unmatched. CDR1 is LNHDA and CDR2 is SQIVND in the germline V gene (reference sequence). The length of the CDR3 is 16 residues. CDR3: CASSTTGASSGNTIYF. In DNA, the CDR3 is TGTGCCAGTAGTACGACAGGGGCCAGCTCTGGAAACACCATATATTTT.

CDR3 nucleotide sequence: TGTGCCACCCGGTGGGGTGACACCGGGGAGCTGTTTTTT. Protein product: CATRWGDTGELFF. The chain uses TRBV10-3 and TRBJ2-2, with D uncertain. The CDR3 is 13 amino acids. Per germline, CDR1 ENHRY and CDR2 SYGVKD. V was shortened by 10 bases and J by 3 bases, with 12 bases between the two germline ends.